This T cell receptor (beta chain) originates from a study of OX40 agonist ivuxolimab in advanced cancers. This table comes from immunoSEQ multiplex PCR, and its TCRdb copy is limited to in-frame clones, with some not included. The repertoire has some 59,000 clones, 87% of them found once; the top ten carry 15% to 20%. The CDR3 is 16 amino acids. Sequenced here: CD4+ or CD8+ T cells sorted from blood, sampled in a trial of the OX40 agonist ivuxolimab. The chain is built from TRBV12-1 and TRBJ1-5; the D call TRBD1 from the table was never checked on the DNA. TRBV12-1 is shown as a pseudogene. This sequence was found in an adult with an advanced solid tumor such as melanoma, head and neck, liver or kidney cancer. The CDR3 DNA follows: TGTGCCAGCAGCTTTGCGCGAACAGATAGCAATCAGCCCCAGCATTTT. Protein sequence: CASSFARTDSNQPQHF.